This T cell receptor beta chain was captured by sequencing in a study of cytomegalovirus exposure and HLA in healthy donors. General study points: Among the most significant clusters, several appeared linked to common viral pathogens in a later analysis.

PCR employed 60 Vbeta and 13 Jbeta primers. The method was immunoSEQ multiplex PCR; TCRdb's version includes in-frame clones alone and lacks a portion of them. The sample has about 120,000 clones, around 69% seen once; the top ten hold about 8.1%. V was clipped by 4 bases and J by 6 bases, with 10 bases between them. Germline-derived CDR1 and CDR2 are SEHNR and FQNEAQ (reference sequence). The CDR3 totals 13 residues. This clone was seen more than once but under ten times. Its antigen is as yet unknown. This chain joins TRBV7-9 and TRBJ1-5; tentative D call: TRBD1 (6 bases). Sequenced: PBMCs. The receptor's source is a woman aged 40-49 years in good health and CMV-seropositive. This CDR3 reads CASSSQGSQPQHF. The CDR3 DNA reads TGTGCCAGCAGCTCCCAGGGGAGTCAGCCCCAGCATTTT.